The clone carrying this T cell receptor beta chain came up many times. Antigen specificity is unknown. This entry is derived from a study of prognosis after radiotherapy for stage I lung cancer. The CDR3 extends over 14 amino acids. The germline V gene encodes CDR1 DFQATT and CDR2 SNEGSKA (reference sequence). V lost 0 bases, J lost 6 bases, and 5 bases stayed unmatched. Using two-round multiplex PCR, the authors amplified TCR beta CDR3 from genomic DNA. The first round of PCR was done with primers that matched each TRBV and TRBJ gene. TCRdb called the multiplex PCR reads again in MiXCR, with one record for every CDR3 protein. The table records fewer than 40,000 distinct CDR3 sequences, 32% of them present only once. Study outcomes and limitations: Determination of whether the expanded TCR clones were tumor-specific was not performed.

Material: PBMCs, obtained before or after stereotactic body radiation therapy (not recorded which). This chain joins TRBV20-1 and TRBJ2-3; 8 bases match TRBD2. This receptor was obtained from a donor over 45 with non-small cell lung cancer. The CDR3 region has the DNA TGCAGTGCTAGAGAGTCTAGCGGGCCGGATACGCAGTATTTT. Translating gives CSARESSGPDTQYF.